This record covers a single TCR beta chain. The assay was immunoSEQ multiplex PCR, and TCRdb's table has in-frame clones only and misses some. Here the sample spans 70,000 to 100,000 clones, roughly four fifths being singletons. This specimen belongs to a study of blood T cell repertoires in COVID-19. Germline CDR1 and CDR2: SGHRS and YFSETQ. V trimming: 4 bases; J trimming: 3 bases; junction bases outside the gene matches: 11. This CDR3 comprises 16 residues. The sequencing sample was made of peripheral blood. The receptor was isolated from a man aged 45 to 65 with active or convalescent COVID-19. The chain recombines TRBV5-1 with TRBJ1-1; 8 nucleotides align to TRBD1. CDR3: CASSLLQGAEDTEAFF. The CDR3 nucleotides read TGCGCCAGCAGCCTTCTTCAGGGGGCGGAGGACACTGAAGCTTTCTTT. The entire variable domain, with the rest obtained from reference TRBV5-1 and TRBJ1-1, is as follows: KAGVTQTPRYLIKTRGQQVTLSCSPISGHRSVSWYQQTPGQGLQFLFEYFSETQRNKGNFPGRFSGRQFSNSRSEMNVSTLELGDSALYLCASSLLQGAEDTEAFFGQGTRLTVV.